This T cell receptor (beta chain) was profiled in a study of blood T cell repertoires in COVID-19. Study overall: The cDNA or gDNA used as material had been derived from T cells, B-cell-depleted T cells, or PBMCs.

Recruitment covered about two dozen US areas and drew participants whose ages spanned roughly 18 to 100 years. V was trimmed by 3 bases and J by 0 bases, leaving 9 bases between them. Germline V CDR1 and CDR2: SNHLY, FYNNEI. This CDR3 contains 15 residues. Produced via immunoSEQ multiplex PCR; TCRdb's table is partial and in-frame only. The sample yields about 270,000 clones, roughly 88% seen once. The gene calls are TRBV2 and TRBJ1-5; D is possibly TRBD1 (5 bases). What was sequenced was PBMCs or T cells enriched from blood (not recorded which). The receptor was isolated from a woman aged 40 to 55 with acute COVID-19. CDR3 residues: CASSDRQGSNQPQHF. As DNA, the CDR3 is TGTGCCAGCAGTGACCGGCAGGGTAGCAATCAGCCCCAGCATTTT.